This T cell receptor beta chain originates from a study of T-cell memory formation after mild COVID-19. J was trimmed by 2 bases and V by 5 bases; bases with no gene match: 0. CDR3 length: 15 residues. TCRdb itself ran the 5' RACE reads through MiXCR, one entry per CDR3 protein. The sample lists 120,000 to 150,000 distinct CDR3 sequences, around 15% occurring once. Regarding the study as a whole: Cross-reactive memory seemingly joined, as some responding clones were found in pre-infection memory.

This clonotype was picked up a small number of times. Its antigen is unknown. Sequencing was performed on PBMCs or a T cell subset sorted from them (not recorded which). The source is an adult woman who had mild COVID-19 (a few samples of this study predate the infection). Cell type and time point are not known. V gene TRBV12-3 or TRBV12-4 combines with J gene TRBJ2-2; 12 bases are a match to TRBD1. The CDR3 sequence: CASSGTGGNTGELFF. The CDR3 nucleotides are TGTGCCAGCAGTGGGACAGGGGGCAACACCGGGGAGCTGTTTTTT.